This T cell receptor beta chain derives from a study of T cells in Graves' hyperthyroidism and ophthalmopathy. Across the whole study: At the time of initial diagnosis and before any treatment, peripheral blood was collected.

Unmatched junction bases numbered 13, after V lost 5 bases and J lost 7 bases. This CDR3 spans 14 amino acids. Germline CDR1 GTSNPN, CDR2 SVGIG (reference sequence). Study-wide results and limits: In validation, the model predicted ophthalmopathy. These predictions came a median about 6 months before onset.

Amplified TCR beta CDR3 regions came from RNA transcripts. First-round RT-PCR targeting the TCR CDR3 was performed with the HTBI primer set. TCRdb re-analysed the multiplex PCR reads in MiXCR, keeping a single row per CDR3 protein. This table holds some 700,000 distinct CDR3 sequences, 17% found once. Uncontrolled infections, other autoimmune diseases, pregnancy or lactation led to exclusion of patients. 10 ml of fresh peripheral blood supplied the PBMCs. In its sample, this clonotype was seen many times. Its specificity is not known. The clonotype originates from a man in his fifties or sixties with Graves' hyperthyroidism. This chain links TRBV30 with TRBJ1-2, with TRBD1 identical over 7 bases. Source material: blood. The DNA for the CDR3 is TGTGCCTGGTTCGCCAGACAGGGCCGAGGTGGCTACACCTTC. Translated: CAWFARQGRGGYTF.